This T cell receptor beta chain was found in a study of a mutant IDH1 vaccine in newly diagnosed glioma. Study-level information: Weeks 1, 3, 5, 7, 11, 15, 19 and 23 were when patients received their eight vaccinations. Previous treatment comprised radiotherapy, temozolomide, or both, mostly both.

The assay was immunoSEQ multiplex PCR, and TCRdb's table has in-frame clones only and misses some. The repertoire has some 22,000 clones, about 80% of them found once; the top ten carry 7% to 9%. Concerning this clone itself: What it recognizes is unknown.

The time point here: week 11, during vaccination. Each dose delivered 300 ug of mutant IDH1 20-mer peptide subcutaneously with imiquimod. CDR3 length equals 13 residues. Germline CDR1 is MNHEY and CDR2 is SVGAGI. Trimming removed 6 bases from V and 1 base from J, with 9 bases in between. Overall study findings and caveats: With respect to changes in top peripheral T cell clonotypes, pseudoprogression seemed unrelated.

The sequenced sample was PBMCs, obtained from a glioma patient whose treatment included an IDH1 peptide vaccine. This chain links TRBV6-5 with TRBJ1-1; D not certain. The receptor's source is a man in his forties with glioma. Here the CDR3 reads CASRITKNTEAFF. The CDR3 nucleotides are TGTGCCAGCAGGATAACCAAGAACACTGAAGCTTTCTTT.